Below, one TCR beta chain is given with its context. What it recognizes is unknown. This sample was taken from a study of T cells after yellow fever vaccination. Looking at the study overall: The fractions with low cell numbers were processed using SMART-Seq v4 Ultra Low Input. General observations from the study: A weaker secondary response peaked on day 5, the primary on day 15. Clones that expanded after primary vaccination mostly reappeared after the booster (around 96% CD4, 75% to 90% CD8).

V was clipped by 3 bases and J by 0 bases, with 17 bases between them. Germline CDR1 MNHEY, CDR2 SVGEGT. The CDR3 spans 17 residues. A 5'RACE template-switching step, the method used to make TCR cDNA, added a universal primer site and UMIs. Each CDR3 protein gets one entry after TCRdb re-called the 5' RACE reads with MiXCR. Among roughly 500,000 distinct CDR3 sequences listed, 19% were seen once. The specimen comprised PBMCs, sampled 15 days after the yellow fever booster vaccination. The chain uses TRBV6-2 or TRBV6-3 and TRBJ1-2; D not resolved. This clonotype originated in a man aged 30 to 39 who received the YFV17D yellow fever vaccine. DNA for the CDR3: TGTGCCAGCAGTTATGTCGTTCAGAAGACAACTAACTATGGCTACACCTTC. Its translation: CASSYVVQKTTNYGYTF.